The next 3 T cell receptor beta chains were all read from a single sample in a study of blood T cells in healthy people across ages. For the second PCR, which ran for 7 to 11 cycles, a sample-barcoded 5' primer and a J-beta primer mix were used. TCRdb processed the 5' RACE reads anew with MiXCR; each CDR3 protein has one entry. The sample records over 1,500,000 distinct CDR3 sequences, more than 35% being singletons. The sample was blood. These receptors were obtained from a human donor in good health.

This chain joins TRBV20-1 and TRBJ2-5; D assignment may be TRBD1 or TRBD2 (5 bases each). The DNA end is a closer match to TRBJ2-7, so the J assignment may be wrong. Germline assignment: CDR1 DFQATT and CDR2 SNEGSKA (reference sequence). The CDR3 sequence is 14 residues long. For the CDR3, the DNA is TGCAGTGCTAGTGCTCTCCCCGGGACGGACGAGCAGTACTTC. It is translated as CSASALPGTDEQYF.

The rearrangement uses TRBV4-2 and TRBJ2-3; the match to TRBD2 covers 8 bases. Trimming at V came to 4 bases and at J to 5 bases, leaving 8 bases not matched to a gene. This CDR3 is built from 15 residues. CDR1 LGHNA and CDR2 YNFKEQ come from the germline V gene. The CDR3 sequence is CASSPPGGQRDTQYF. In DNA, the CDR3 is TGTGCCAGCAGCCCCCCGGGGGGGCAAAGAGATACGCAGTATTTT.

The chain links TRBV13 to TRBJ2-4; TRBD2 agrees at 7 bases. The J call may be faulty, since TRBJ2-5 better matches the DNA end. The CDR3 is 16 residues long. From germline, CDR1 is PRHDT and CDR2 FYEKMQ (reference sequence). In DNA form, the CDR3 reads TGTGCCAGCAGCCACCGACTAGCAGGAGCAAAAGAGACCCAGTACTTC. Translated: CASSHRLAGAKETQYF.